The rows below give T cell receptor beta chains drawn from one sample of a study of T cell changes during pregnancy in multiple sclerosis. Sequencing used immunoSEQ multiplex PCR; TCRdb keeps in-frame clones, though not all of them. The repertoire holds tens of thousands of clones, about nine tenths seen once, with over 3% in the top ten. The sample here was peripheral blood, taken in the first trimester of pregnancy. The receptors here all came from a female donor in good health, enrolled as a control in a pregnancy study. The CDR3 runs from the conserved cysteine through the conserved F or W. D genes are given only for firm matches. Part of the rows lack a size; the others show once, few, many or a class for expanded clones.

size: few
J: TRBJ1-1
V: TRBV28
D: -
CDR3: CASSLFVNTEAFF
DNA: TGTGCCAGCAGTTTATTCGTGAACACTGAAGCTTTCTTT

size: -
J: TRBJ1-2
V: TRBV4-1
D: -
CDR3: CASSQQQFNSYGYTF
DNA: TGCGCCAGCAGCCAACAACAGTTCAACTCTTATGGCTACACCTTC

size: once
J: TRBJ1-2
V: TRBV7-8
D: -
CDR3: CASSFRTGGNGYTF
DNA: TGTGCCAGCAGCTTCAGGACGGGGGGAAATGGCTACACCTTC

size: -
J: TRBJ2-1
V: TRBV9
D: -
CDR3: CASSVAGSYNEQFF
DNA: TGTGCCAGCAGCGTAGCGGGATCGTACAATGAGCAGTTCTTC

size: -
J: TRBJ1-1
V: TRBV10-3
D: -
CDR3: CAISESRAESAFF
DNA: TGTGCCATCAGTGAGTCTCGAGCCGAAAGCGCTTTCTTT

size: -
J: TRBJ2-1
V: TRBV19
D: TRBD2
CDR3: CASSDSAAGPLNEQFF
DNA: TGTGCCAGTAGCGACAGTGCAGCGGGGCCCCTCAATGAGCAGTTCTTC

size: -
J: TRBJ2-2
V: TRBV6-1
D: TRBD1
CDR3: CASRGDRGKTGELFF
DNA: TGTGCCAGCCGAGGGGACAGGGGAAAGACCGGGGAGCTGTTTTTT

size: -
J: TRBJ1-3
V: TRBV6-6
D: TRBD1
CDR3: CASSYSQGNTIYF
DNA: TGTGCCAGCAGTTACTCACAGGGGAACACCATATATTTT

size: few
J: TRBJ1-1
V: TRBV29-1
D: -
CDR3: CSVEEDRDTEAFF
DNA: TGCAGCGTTGAGGAAGATCGGGACACTGAAGCTTTCTTT

size: -
J: TRBJ1-2
V: TRBV6-5
D: -
CDR3: CASSYGTQTNYGYTF
DNA: TGTGCCAGCAGTTACGGGACACAGACTAACTATGGCTACACCTTC

size: -
J: TRBJ1-4
V: TRBV7-2
D: TRBD1
CDR3: CASTSGTGNEKLFF
DNA: TGTGCCAGCACCTCTGGGACAGGGAATGAAAAACTGTTTTTT

size: -
J: TRBJ2-4
V: TRBV5-4
D: TRBD1
CDR3: CASSLPYGQGAKNIQYF
DNA: TGTGCCAGCAGCTTGCCCTATGGACAGGGTGCCAAAAACATTCAGTACTTC

size: -
J: TRBJ2-1
V: TRBV5-4
D: TRBD2
CDR3: CASIAGESYNEQFF
DNA: TGTGCCAGCATTGCGGGGGAATCCTACAATGAGCAGTTCTTC

size: few
J: TRBJ2-1
V: TRBV9
D: TRBD2
CDR3: CASSGGTSGREYNEQFF
DNA: TGTGCCAGCAGCGGCGGGACTAGCGGGCGAGAGTACAATGAGCAGTTCTTC

size: once
J: TRBJ2-7
V: TRBV28
D: -
CDR3: CASSLGGRGYEQYF
DNA: TGTGCCAGCAGTTTAGGGGGCAGGGGCTACGAGCAGTACTTC

size: -
J: TRBJ2-1
V: TRBV19
D: -
CDR3: CASKATGGSSYNEQFF
DNA: TGTGCCAGTAAGGCGACTGGGGGCAGCTCCTACAATGAGCAGTTCTTC

size: -
J: TRBJ2-1
V: TRBV29-1
D: -
CDR3: CSVAGGSYNEQFF
DNA: TGCAGCGTTGCCGGGGGCTCCTACAATGAGCAGTTCTTC

size: -
J: TRBJ2-3
V: TRBV4-3
D: -
CDR3: CASSQGRQTTDTQYF
DNA: TGCGCCAGCAGCCAGGGGAGGCAGACCACAGATACGCAGTATTTT

size: -
J: TRBJ2-5
V: TRBV2
D: -
CDR3: CASKSVETQYF
DNA: TGTGCCAGCAAGAGCGTCGAGACCCAGTACTTC

size: -
J: TRBJ1-3
V: TRBV19
D: -
CDR3: CASSIPRPALNTIYF
DNA: TGTGCCAGTAGTATCCCCAGGCCCGCCCTCAACACCATATATTTT

size: -
J: TRBJ2-6
V: TRBV7-3
D: -
CDR3: CASSFTPTTGANVLTF
DNA: TGTGCCAGCAGCTTTACACCGACAACTGGGGCCAACGTCCTGACTTTC

size: -
J: TRBJ2-2
V: TRBV29-1
D: -
CDR3: CSAMGQTNTGELFF
DNA: TGCAGCGCTATGGGGCAAACGAACACCGGGGAGCTGTTTTTT

size: -
J: TRBJ1-1
V: TRBV11-2
D: -
CDR3: CASSPRDPLLNTEAFF
DNA: TGTGCCAGCAGCCCGCGGGACCCCCTTCTGAACACTGAAGCTTTCTTT

size: -
J: TRBJ1-4
V: TRBV2
D: TRBD1
CDR3: CASSATGTGTIELFF
DNA: TGTGCCAGCAGCGCTACCGGGACAGGGACCATCGAACTGTTTTTT

size: -
J: TRBJ1-1
V: TRBV7-9
D: TRBD1
CDR3: CASSPRQGGNTEAFF
DNA: TGTGCCAGCAGCCCCCGACAGGGGGGGAACACTGAAGCTTTCTTT

size: -
J: TRBJ1-1
V: TRBV5-4
D: -
CDR3: CASSSEGPEAFF
DNA: TGTGCCAGCAGTTCCGAGGGTCCAGAAGCTTTCTTT

size: -
J: TRBJ2-1
V: TRBV5-1
D: TRBD2
CDR3: CASSLDGREGYNEQFF
DNA: TGCGCCAGCAGCTTGGATGGGAGGGAAGGGTACAATGAGCAGTTCTTC

size: -
J: TRBJ2-1
V: TRBV5-1
D: TRBD2
CDR3: CASSLPLAGEGNEQFF
DNA: TGCGCCAGCAGCTTGCCTTTAGCGGGAGAGGGCAATGAGCAGTTCTTC

size: -
J: TRBJ2-2
V: TRBV4-3
D: -
CDR3: CASSQDFGPGDGGELFF
DNA: -

size: -
J: TRBJ2-1
V: TRBV7-2
D: TRBD1
CDR3: CASSRDRGPHNEQFF
DNA: TGTGCCAGCAGTCGGGACAGGGGGCCACACAATGAGCAGTTCTTC

size: -
J: TRBJ2-5
V: TRBV6-5
D: -
CDR3: CASRRRQQETQYF
DNA: TGTGCCAGCAGACGCAGGCAGCAAGAGACCCAGTACTTC

size: -
J: TRBJ2-1
V: TRBV30
D: TRBD2
CDR3: CAWSVRGGSSYNEQFF
DNA: TGTGCCTGGAGTGTTAGAGGCGGGAGTTCCTACAATGAGCAGTTCTTC

size: few
J: TRBJ1-1
V: TRBV29-1
D: TRBD1
CDR3: CSELDRANTEAFF
DNA: TGCAGCGAGTTAGACAGGGCGAACACTGAAGCTTTCTTT

size: -
J: TRBJ1-2
V: TRBV7-2
D: TRBD1
CDR3: CASTTTGTTNYGYTF
DNA: TGTGCCAGCACCACGACAGGGACGACTAACTATGGCTACACCTTC

size: -
J: TRBJ1-5
V: TRBV6-1
D: -
CDR3: CASSEKRGGAGNQPQHF
DNA: TGTGCCAGCAGTGAAAAAAGGGGAGGTGCCGGCAATCAGCCCCAGCATTTT

size: -
J: TRBJ2-1
V: TRBV6-6
D: TRBD2
CDR3: CASGLGGRVNEQFF
DNA: TGTGCCAGCGGGTTAGGCGGGAGGGTGAATGAGCAGTTCTTC

size: -
J: TRBJ2-2
V: TRBV18
D: TRBD2
CDR3: CASSTQAGANTGELFF
DNA: TGTGCCAGCTCAACACAAGCGGGAGCGAACACCGGGGAGCTGTTTTTT

size: -
J: TRBJ2-1
V: TRBV10-3
D: TRBD2
CDR3: CAISGRAGARHSYNEQFF
DNA: TGTGCCATCAGTGGACGAGCGGGGGCACGACACTCCTACAATGAGCAGTTCTTC

size: -
J: TRBJ2-5
V: TRBV7-2
D: -
CDR3: CASSFMAGEETQYF
DNA: TGTGCCAGCAGCTTTATGGCAGGGGAAGAGACCCAGTACTTC

size: few
J: TRBJ2-1
V: TRBV25-1
D: TRBD2
CDR3: CASSDGQRESYVEQFF
DNA: TGTGCCAGCAGTGACGGGCAGCGGGAGTCATACGTTGAGCAGTTCTTC

size: -
J: TRBJ1-1
V: TRBV11-2
D: -
CDR3: CASSFEGTEAFF
DNA: TGTGCCAGCAGCTTTGAGGGCACTGAAGCTTTCTTT

size: -
J: TRBJ2-7
V: TRBV6-5
D: -
CDR3: CASSYRRDYEQYF
DNA: TGTGCCAGCAGTTACCGGCGGGACTACGAGCAGTACTTC

size: -
J: TRBJ1-5
V: TRBV28
D: TRBD1
CDR3: CASSPSAGRGQSQPQHF
DNA: TGTGCCAGCAGTCCTTCCGCGGGCAGGGGGCAAAGTCAGCCCCAGCATTTT

size: once
J: TRBJ1-3
V: TRBV2
D: -
CDR3: CASSESDRISGNTIYF
DNA: TGTGCCAGCAGTGAGTCCGACAGAATCTCTGGAAACACCATATATTTT

size: -
J: TRBJ2-2
V: TRBV21-1
D: -
CDR3: CASTEGTGPEANTGELFF
DNA: TGTGCCAGCACCGAGGGGACAGGGCCCGAAGCCAACACCGGGGAGCTGTTTTTT

size: -
J: TRBJ2-1
V: TRBV19
D: TRBD2
CDR3: CASSIPRGGGGNEQFF
DNA: TGTGCCAGTAGTATACCCCGGGGGGGAGGGGGCAATGAGCAGTTCTTC

size: -
J: TRBJ1-1
V: TRBV5-1
D: -
CDR3: CASSLAVGLGERNTEAFF
DNA: TGCGCCAGCAGCTTGGCGGTGGGCCTCGGGGAAAGGAACACTGAAGCTTTCTTT

size: -
J: TRBJ2-3
V: TRBV11-2
D: TRBD2
CDR3: CASSPQAGGGTDTQYF
DNA: TGTGCCAGCAGCCCACAGGCGGGAGGGGGCACAGATACGCAGTATTTT

size: -
J: TRBJ1-4
V: TRBV4-3
D: -
CDR3: CASSQGTGSQKLFF
DNA: TGCGCCAGCAGCCAAGGTACAGGGAGTCAAAAACTGTTTTTT

size: few
J: TRBJ1-1
V: TRBV11-1
D: TRBD1
CDR3: CASSLDRGTEAFF
DNA: TGTGCCAGCAGCTTAGACAGGGGCACTGAAGCTTTCTTT

size: -
J: TRBJ2-3
V: TRBV7-9
D: TRBD2
CDR3: CASSGRLSGSADTQYF
DNA: TGTGCCAGCAGCGGTCGACTAAGCGGGAGTGCAGATACGCAGTATTTT

size: -
J: TRBJ2-7
V: TRBV19
D: TRBD1
CDR3: CASSGGTGETYEQYF
DNA: TGTGCCAGTAGTGGCGGGACAGGGGAGACCTACGAGCAGTACTTC

size: once
J: TRBJ2-5
V: TRBV5-6
D: -
CDR3: CASSLLETQYF
DNA: TGTGCCAGCAGTTTACTGGAGACCCAGTACTTC

size: -
J: TRBJ1-1
V: TRBV7-2
D: -
CDR3: CASAVGENTEAFF
DNA: TGTGCCAGCGCCGTAGGGGAGAACACTGAAGCTTTCTTT

size: -
J: TRBJ1-4
V: TRBV7-2
D: -
CDR3: CASSSESLSEKLFF
DNA: TGTGCCAGCAGCTCGGAGAGTCTAAGCGAAAAACTGTTTTTT

size: -
J: TRBJ2-1
V: TRBV11-2
D: -
CDR3: CASSQMVASYNEQFF
DNA: TGTGCCAGCAGCCAGATGGTAGCGTCCTACAATGAGCAGTTCTTC

size: -
J: TRBJ2-3
V: TRBV5-4
D: -
CDR3: CASSPNLPTGAGTDTQYF
DNA: TGTGCCAGCAGCCCGAACCTCCCGACAGGCGCCGGCACAGATACGCAGTATTTT

size: -
J: TRBJ2-3
V: TRBV18
D: -
CDR3: CASSPQGRSDTQYF
DNA: TGTGCCAGCTCACCACAGGGGAGGTCAGATACGCAGTATTTT

size: -
J: TRBJ2-5
V: TRBV29-1
D: TRBD1
CDR3: CSVTWDRSLPETQYF
DNA: TGCAGCGTTACCTGGGACAGGAGCCTCCCAGAGACCCAGTACTTC

size: -
J: TRBJ1-6
V: TRBV14
D: -
CDR3: CASSQRDSYNSPLHF
DNA: TGTGCCAGCAGCCAGAGAGACTCCTATAATTCACCCCTCCACTTT